Below are 24 T cell receptor beta chains sequenced from a single sample in a study of cytomegalovirus exposure and HLA in healthy donors. This table comes from immunoSEQ multiplex PCR, and its TCRdb copy is limited to in-frame clones, with some not included. In the table there are 200,000 to 300,000 clones, around 90% of which are singletons. Sequenced input: PBMCs. All receptors derive from a woman aged 30 to 39 in good health and CMV-seronegative.

The V call is TRBV7-3, the J call TRBJ2-2; 7 bases align to TRBD2. Germline V gives CDR1 SGHTA, CDR2 FQGTGA. This CDR3 has 19 amino acids. V lost 5 bases to trimming and J lost 4 bases; unmatched junction nucleotides: 19. CDR3 nucleotides: TGTGCCAGCAGCCCTACCAGTTGGTATGGGGCGGGAGTCACCGGGGAGCTGTTTTTT. This encodes CASSPTSWYGAGVTGELFF. Full variable domain (outside the CDR3, taken from reference TRBV7-3 and TRBJ2-2): GAGVSQTPSNKVTEKGKYVELRCDPISGHTALYWYRQSLGQGPEFLIYFQGTGAADDSGLPNDRFFAVRPEGSVSTLKIQRTERGDSAVYLCASSPTSWYGAGVTGELFFGEGSRLTVL.

The chain employs TRBV29-1 and TRBJ1-1; no definite D call. The CDR3 covers 15 residues. Germline CDR1 SQVTM, CDR2 ANQGSEA. Trimming removed 4 bases at V and 3 bases at J, with 18 bases between. The CDR3, as DNA: TGCAGCGTTGTTCGGTCCTTAGGTTTGGACACTGAAGCTTTCTTT. Amino acid sequence: CSVVRSLGLDTEAFF. The full variable domain, its missing parts supplied by reference TRBV29-1 and TRBJ1-1, is SAVISQKPSRDICQRGTSLTIQCQVDSQVTMMFWYRQQPGQSLTLIATANQGSEATYESGFVIDKFPISRPNLTFSTLTVSNMSPEDSSIYLCSVVRSLGLDTEAFFGQGTRLTVV.

The V gene is TRBV14, the J gene TRBJ2-1, with D unresolved. Germline CDR1 reads SGHDN; CDR2 reads FVKESK. The CDR3 covers 12 residues. V was clipped by 5 bases and J by 6 bases, with 8 bases between them. The CDR3 spells CASSGLANEQFF. Here the CDR3 DNA reads TGTGCCAGCAGCGGGTTAGCCAATGAGCAGTTCTTC.

There are a few counts of this clone. The chain employs TRBV27 and TRBJ1-2, with D unclear. The CDR3 covers 13 residues. V dropped 0 bases and J dropped 4 bases, with 6 bases sitting between them. Germline CDR1 MNHEY, CDR2 SMNVEV (reference sequence). CDR3 coding DNA: TGTGCCAGCAGTTTATCAGGGTTCTATGGCTACACCTTC. It specifies CASSLSGFYGYTF.

About this clone itself: The sample holds other DNA sequences that translate to the same CDR3. The gene calls are TRBV4-3 and TRBJ2-7, with 7 bases identical to TRBD1. Per the germline V gene, CDR1 is LGHNA and CDR2 is YSLEER. This CDR3 region has 15 residues. With 1 base clipped from V and 4 bases from J, the junction kept 7 bases outside the gene matches. The CDR3 sequence: CASSQARTGGYEQYF. In nucleotides, the CDR3 is TGCGCCAGCAGCCAAGCAAGGACAGGCGGATACGAGCAGTACTTC.

This clone came up many times. The rearrangement uses TRBV4-2 and TRBJ2-1; TRBD2 matches 9 bases. Germline V gene lookup returns CDR1 LGHNA and CDR2 YNFKEQ. The CDR3 spans 17 residues. J gave up 7 bases and V 4 bases, and 14 bases lay outside the gene matches. The CDR3 spells CASSLVASGTLGNEQFF. Written as DNA, the CDR3 is TGTGCCAGCAGCCTAGTGGCTAGCGGGACCCTGGGGAATGAGCAGTTCTTC.

This CDR3 is CASSTTFRDRNYSNQPQHF. In nucleotides, the CDR3 is TGTGCCAGCAGCACAACCTTCCGGGACAGGAACTATAGCAATCAGCCCCAGCATTTT. The chain carries TRBV28 and TRBJ1-5; 8 bases line up with TRBD1. The CDR3 is 19 residues long. Unmatched junction bases numbered 16, after V lost 6 bases and J lost 0 bases. Germline V gene data show CDR1 as MDHEN and CDR2 as SYDVKM.

The chain couples TRBV19 to TRBJ1-2; the D is unclear. This CDR3 spans 14 amino acids. Between the trimmed V and J ends, which lost 6 bases and 2 bases, there was a span of 13 bases. Germline V lookup: CDR1 LNHDA, CDR2 SQIVND (reference sequence). The CDR3 sequence: CASSYNLPNYGYTF. CDR3 DNA: TGTGCCAGTAGCTACAACCTTCCGAACTATGGCTACACCTTC.

This clone came up once. V usage is TRBV5-6 and J usage is TRBJ1-5; D is unresolved. CDR3 length: 14 residues. The germline V gene encodes CDR1 SGHDT and CDR2 YYEEEE. The V gene lost 2 bases and the J gene lost 5 bases, with 11 bases spanning the gap. CDR3: CASSLGSGDQPQHF. In DNA, the CDR3 is TGTGCCAGCAGCTTAGGTTCGGGCGATCAGCCCCAGCATTTT.

The chain carries TRBV9 and TRBJ2-7; 9 nucleotides agree with TRBD1. Germline CDR1 reads SGDLS; CDR2 reads YYNGEE. The CDR3 is 14 amino acids. V was pared by 0 bases and J by 5 bases, with 3 bases of the junction left unmatched. This CDR3 is CASSVGDRVNEQYF. For the CDR3, the DNA is TGTGCCAGCAGCGTAGGGGACAGGGTAAACGAGCAGTACTTC.

Written as DNA, the CDR3 is TGTGCCAGCAGCTTGGGGAGCCCCTACGAGCAGTACTTC. Translating gives CASSLGSPYEQYF. The rearrangement links TRBV7-8 to TRBJ2-7; possible D gene TRBD2, 5 bases. Trimming left V 3 bases short and J 2 bases short, with 8 bases between. This CDR3 spans 13 amino acids. Germline V gene data show CDR1 as SGHVS and CDR2 as FQNEAQ.

The CDR3 region is CASSFEKLAGGPGEQYF. As DNA, the CDR3 is TGTGCCAGCAGCTTCGAGAAACTAGCGGGAGGGCCGGGGGAGCAGTACTTC. This chain links TRBV11-3 with TRBJ2-7; 13 nucleotides align to TRBD2. The J segment lost 7 bases and the V segment lost 3 bases, leaving 12 bases of the junction unmatched. CDR3 length: 17 residues. CDR1 is SGHNT, CDR2 YENEEA, per germline.

This clone showed up just a few times. V gene TRBV6-5 combines with J gene TRBJ1-3; D gene ambiguous. The CDR3 spans 14 residues. V lost 7 bases to trimming and J lost 2 bases, with 12 bases between them. Germline V gene data show CDR1 as MNHEY and CDR2 as SVGAGI. CDR3 nucleotides: TGTGCCAGCAACTCAGGAGGAGCTGGAAACACCATATATTTT. Translated: CASNSGGAGNTIYF.

V gene TRBV27 combines with J gene TRBJ2-3, with D uncertain. V was shortened by 6 bases and J by 2 bases, with 3 bases between the two germline ends. The CDR3 contains 11 residues. The germline V gene encodes CDR1 MNHEY and CDR2 SMNVEV (reference sequence). The CDR3 reads CASRVTDTQYF. For the CDR3, the DNA is TGTGCCAGCAGGGTCACAGATACGCAGTATTTT.

The chain uses TRBV29-1 and TRBJ2-1; D might be TRBD1 or TRBD2, each matching 5 bases. The CDR3 runs 9 residues. Looked up from germline, CDR1 is SQVTM and CDR2 is ANQGSEA. Trimming stripped 6 bases from V and 14 bases from J, with 11 bases between. The CDR3 DNA reads as TGCAGCGTCGGGACCAACGAGTTCTTC. Its protein is CSVGTNEFF.

V usage is TRBV27 and J usage is TRBJ1-5, with D perhaps TRBD1 (6 bases). The CDR3 spans 15 residues. Trimming stripped 0 bases from V and 7 bases from J, with 13 bases between. Looked up from germline, CDR1 is MNHEY and CDR2 is SMNVEV (reference sequence). The CDR3 loop is CASSLSVRGDQPQHF. CDR3 nucleotide sequence: TGTGCCAGCAGTTTATCGGTCAGGGGAGACCAGCCCCAGCATTTT.

V gene TRBV6-5 combines with J gene TRBJ2-1; D is undetermined. Germline CDR1 is MNHEY and CDR2 is SVGAGI. This CDR3 has 12 amino acids. Trimming shortened V by 7 bases and J by 4 bases, and 8 bases separated the two germline ends. As DNA, the CDR3 is TGTGCCAGCAACCTTCCTTACAATGAGCAGTTCTTC. Translation gives CASNLPYNEQFF.

The chain uses TRBV6-1 and TRBJ2-3; D is undetermined. The CDR3 totals 9 residues. Trimming removed 10 bases from V and 6 bases from J, with 5 bases in between. Per the germline V gene, CDR1 is MNHNS and CDR2 is SASEGT. CDR3 in amino acids: CATSDTQYF. In DNA form, the CDR3 reads TGTGCCACGTCGGATACGCAGTATTTT.

V is TRBV4-2 and J is TRBJ2-1; D is possibly TRBD2 (6 bases). Germline loops: CDR1 LGHNA, CDR2 YNFKEQ. V was clipped by 1 base and J by 2 bases, with 12 bases between them. The CDR3 extends over 16 amino acids. For the CDR3, the DNA is TGTGCCAGCAGCCAAGTAGATAGCGGCCCCTACAATGAGCAGTTCTTC. Its translation is CASSQVDSGPYNEQFF.

The chain combines TRBV7-3 with TRBJ2-3, with D unclear. CDR1 is SGHTA, CDR2 FQGTGA, per germline. Trimming stripped 2 bases from V and 2 bases from J, with 5 bases between. The CDR3 runs to 13 residues. In DNA form, the CDR3 reads TGTGCCAGCAGCTTAGCTAACACAGATACGCAGTATTTT. Translated: CASSLANTDTQYF.

The chain employs TRBV5-6 and TRBJ2-7, with TRBD1 as a possible D gene (5 bases). The CDR3 is made up of 16 amino acids. The ends were cut back, 2 bases at V and 2 bases at J, with 17 bases in the middle. Germline V lookup: CDR1 SGHDT, CDR2 YYEEEE. The CDR3 region is CASSLRGRTPTYEQYF. The CDR3 nucleotides are TGTGCCAGCAGCTTAAGGGGCCGGACGCCAACCTACGAGCAGTACTTC. Complete variable domain (other parts from reference TRBV5-6 and TRBJ2-7): DAGVTQSPTHLIKTRGQQVTLRCSPKSGHDTVSWYQQALGQGPQFIFQYYEEEERQRGNFPDRFSGHQFPNYSSELNVNALLLGDSALYLCASSLRGRTPTYEQYFGPGTRLTVT.

The chain combines TRBV19 with TRBJ2-7, with a possible D match to TRBD1 (5 bases). CDR1 LNHDA and CDR2 SQIVND come from the germline V gene (reference sequence). V gave up 3 bases and J gave up 2 bases, with 17 bases separating them. This CDR3 region has 16 residues. The CDR3 DNA follows: TGTGCCAGTAGTATGGGGCCACACTCAGAGCCCTACGAGCAGTACTTC. Translated: CASSMGPHSEPYEQYF.

A single count supports this clone. V and J are TRBV7-2 and TRBJ2-7; TRBD1 agrees at 12 bases. This CDR3 contains 16 residues. V lost 1 base to trimming and J lost 4 bases; unmatched junction nucleotides: 5. Germline V gene data show CDR1 as SGHTA and CDR2 as FQGNSA. The CDR3 loop reads CASSLGWDRGLYEQYF. CDR3 in DNA: TGTGCCAGCAGCTTAGGTTGGGACAGGGGGCTATACGAGCAGTACTTC.

This chain joins TRBV7-9 and TRBJ2-7; possibly TRBD1 for D (7 bases). The CDR3 is 13 amino acids. Germline V lookup: CDR1 SEHNR, CDR2 FQNEAQ (reference sequence). The germline V and J ends were trimmed by 3 bases and 7 bases, with 13 bases remaining between them. CDR3 region: CASSLEGALEQYF. The CDR3 region has the DNA TGTGCCAGCAGCTTGGAGGGGGCCCTAGAGCAGTACTTC.